The 25 T cell receptor beta chains presented below share a single source sample, sequenced in a study of cytomegalovirus exposure and HLA in healthy donors. It was with 60 Vbeta and 13 Jbeta primers that the PCR ran. The table came from immunoSEQ multiplex PCR; TCRdb's copy has only in-frame clones and leaves some out. This listing includes some 120,000 clones. Sequenced sample: PBMCs. These TCRs come from a man aged 35-49 years in good health and CMV-seropositive.

The CDR3 bases are TGTGCCAGCAGCTCGGACACCTACTACGAGCAGTACTTC. This encodes CASSSDTYYEQYF. The genes are TRBV7-9 and TRBJ2-7; perhaps TRBD1 as D (5 bases). CDR1 is SEHNR, CDR2 FQNEAQ, per germline (reference sequence). V lost 4 bases to trimming and J lost 3 bases, with 10 bases between them. The CDR3 is made up of 13 amino acids. Full variable domain (rest looked up from reference TRBV7-9 and TRBJ2-7): DTGVSQNPRHKITKRGQNVTFRCDPISEHNRLYWYRQTLGQGPEFLTYFQNEAQLEKSRLLSDRFSAERPKGSFSTLEIQRTEQGDSAMYLCASSSDTYYEQYFGPGTRLTVT.

The rearrangement uses TRBV10-2 and TRBJ2-7, with 13 bases matching TRBD2. The CDR3 extends over 14 amino acids. The V and J ends lost 6 bases and 6 bases, in that order; junction bases with no gene match: 5. CDR1 is WSHSY, CDR2 SAAADI, per germline. Here the CDR3 DNA reads TGCGCCAGCAGGGGGACTAGCGGGACAGGCGAGCAGTACTTC. Translated, it gives CASRGTSGTGEQYF.

The chain is built from TRBV5-1 and TRBJ1-1; 7 nucleotides align to TRBD1. The CDR3 consists of 14 residues. Germline CDR1 is SGHRS and CDR2 is YFSETQ. V was pared by 0 bases and J by 8 bases, with 7 bases of the junction left unmatched. This CDR3 is CASSLGWQGEEAFF. The CDR3, as DNA: TGCGCCAGCAGCTTGGGATGGCAGGGGGAGGAAGCTTTCTTT.

This rearrangement joins TRBV2 to TRBJ1-1, with D perhaps TRBD1 (5 bases). Per the germline V gene, CDR1 is SNHLY and CDR2 is FYNNEI. This CDR3 has 12 amino acids. The V end was cut by 6 bases, the J end by 6 bases, with 11 bases between. The CDR3 bases are TGTGCCAGCAGGAACAGGTTTTCTGAAGCTTTCTTT. It encodes CASRNRFSEAFF.

The rearrangement joins TRBV6-6 to TRBJ1-4; D perhaps matches TRBD1 (5 bases). V was pared by 5 bases and J by 11 bases, with 12 bases between. The CDR3 is made up of 12 amino acids. From germline, CDR1 is MNHNY and CDR2 SVGAGI (reference sequence). Here the CDR3 reads CASSPGERKLFF. Here the CDR3 DNA reads TGTGCCAGCAGTCCGGGGGAGCGGAAACTGTTTTTT.

This sequence joins TRBV29-1 and TRBJ2-3; TRBD2 might be the D (6 bases). CDR3 length equals 15 residues. CDR1 SQVTM and CDR2 ANQGSEA come from the germline V gene. Trimming stripped 1 base from V and 4 bases from J, with 15 bases between. CDR3 in amino acids: CSVEGSRGTADTQYF. The CDR3 DNA is TGCAGCGTTGAAGGGTCTCGGGGGACGGCAGATACGCAGTATTTT.

This sequence joins TRBV29-1 and TRBJ1-2; D perhaps matches TRBD1 (5 bases). The CDR3 is 10 residues long. Deletions cut 8 bases from V and 6 bases from J, with 10 bases between. CDR1 and CDR2 (germline): SQVTM, ANQGSEA. The CDR3, as DNA: TGCAGCATCCCGGGGGATGGCTACACCTTC. Protein sequence: CSIPGDGYTF.

V is TRBV29-1 and J is TRBJ1-1, with D possibly matching TRBD1 (6 bases). The germline CDR1 and CDR2 sequences are SQVTM and ANQGSEA. CDR3 size: 13 residues. V lost 7 bases to trimming and J lost 6 bases, with 18 bases between them. CDR3 loop: CSASRGGLAEAFF. DNA for the CDR3: TGCAGCGCTTCAAGGGGGGGGTTGGCTGAAGCTTTCTTT.

The V call is TRBV28, the J call TRBJ1-4; 10 bases match TRBD1. The CDR3 sequence is 15 residues long. The V and J ends lost 3 bases and 6 bases, in that order; junction bases with no gene match: 4. The germline V gene encodes CDR1 MDHEN and CDR2 SYDVKM. CDR3 coding DNA: TGTGCCAGCAGTTTCCCCGGGACAGGGGATGAAAAACTGTTTTTT. It codes for CASSFPGTGDEKLFF.

This sequence joins TRBV18 and TRBJ1-3; maybe TRBD1 (5 bases). From germline, CDR1 is KGHSH and CDR2 LQKENI. CDR3 length: 16 amino acids. The V end was cut by 3 bases, the J end by 8 bases, with 20 bases between. In nucleotides, the CDR3 is TGTGCCAGCTCACCGTCCATCCAGGGCACAGGTGACACCATATATTTT. Amino acids: CASSPSIQGTGDTIYF. Using reference TRBV18 and TRBJ1-3 for the parts outside the CDR3, the full variable domain is NAGVMQNPRHLVRRRGQEARLRCSPMKGHSHVYWYRQLPEEGLKFMVYLQKENIIDESGMPKERFSAEFPKEGPSILRIQQVVRGDSAAYFCASSPSIQGTGDTIYFGEGSWLTVV.

DNA of the CDR3: TGTGCCAGCAGTGAACCTTCTAGCGGGAGCCCGTACGAGCAGTACTTC. Amino acids: CASSEPSSGSPYEQYF. The chain is built from TRBV6-1 and TRBJ2-7, with 10 bases fitting TRBD2. V trimming: 2 bases; J trimming: 4 bases; junction bases outside the gene matches: 8. Looked up from germline, CDR1 is MNHNS and CDR2 is SASEGT. This CDR3 contains 16 residues.

CDR3 amino acids: CASANSGYEQYF. The CDR3 DNA sequence: TGTGCCAGCGCTAATTCGGGTTACGAGCAGTACTTC. This chain uses TRBV25-1 with TRBJ2-7; the D is unclear. Per the germline V gene, CDR1 is MGHDK and CDR2 is SYGVNS. The CDR3 is 12 amino acids. V shed 8 bases and J shed 4 bases, with 12 bases lying between them.

The rearrangement joins TRBV4-1 to TRBJ2-7; 9 bases align to TRBD2. Germline CDR1 reads MGHRA; CDR2 reads YSYEKL. The CDR3 totals 15 residues. V dropped 3 bases and J dropped 3; count of bases not matched to a gene: 6. The CDR3 nucleotides read TGCGCCAGCAGCCAGCTCAATAGCGGGAGCTACGAGCAGTACTTC. Encoded protein: CASSQLNSGSYEQYF.

The chain uses TRBV7-9 and TRBJ2-5; 7 bases are shared with TRBD1. With V trimmed by 2 bases and J by 5 bases, 5 bases remained unmatched. Germline V gene sequence: CDR1 SEHNR, CDR2 FQNEAQ (reference sequence). The CDR3 runs 14 residues. The CDR3 here is CASSLQGGPETQYF. The CDR3 region has the DNA TGTGCCAGCAGCTTACAAGGGGGCCCGGAGACCCAGTACTTC. The complete variable domain, with remaining parts taken from reference TRBV7-9 and TRBJ2-5, reads DTGVSQNPRHKITKRGQNVTFRCDPISEHNRLYWYRQTLGQGPEFLTYFQNEAQLEKSRLLSDRFSAERPKGSFSTLEIQRTEQGDSAMYLCASSLQGGPETQYFGPGTRLLVL.

J is TRBJ2-7 and V is TRBV2; 7 nucleotides align to TRBD1. This CDR3 has 12 residues. V was clipped by 8 bases and J by 3 bases; unmatched bases: 4. Germline lookup yields CDR1 SNHLY and CDR2 FYNNEI. The CDR3 sequence is CASLDRDYEQYF. Here the CDR3 DNA reads TGTGCCAGCCTTGACAGGGACTACGAGCAGTACTTC. Drawing the rest from reference TRBV2 and TRBJ2-7, the complete variable domain is EPEVTQTPSHQVTQMGQEVILRCVPISNHLYFYWYRQILGQKVEFLVSFYNNEISEKSEIFDDQFSVERPDGSNFTLKIRSTKLEDSAMYFCASLDRDYEQYFGPGTRLTVT.

This chain joins TRBV25-1 and TRBJ1-5, with TRBD1 as a possible D gene (6 bases). This CDR3 contains 14 residues. Trimming removed 8 bases at V and 1 base at J, with 12 bases between. CDR1 MGHDK and CDR2 SYGVNS come from the germline V gene. CDR3 sequence reads: CASRPQGSNQPQHF. The CDR3 DNA reads TGTGCCAGCCGCCCACAGGGAAGCAATCAGCCCCAGCATTTT. Based on the CDR3 plus reference TRBV25-1 and TRBJ1-5, the full variable domain is EADIYQTPRYLVIGTGKKITLECSQTMGHDKMYWYQQDPGMELHLIHYSYGVNSTEKGDLSSESTVSRIRTEHFPLTLESARPSHTSQYLCASRPQGSNQPQHFGDGTRLSIL.

This chain uses TRBV27 with TRBJ2-2; 7 bases line up with TRBD1. The CDR3 is 15 amino acids. The V segment lost 6 bases and the J segment 0 bases; nucleotides outside the gene matches: 4. Per the germline V gene, CDR1 is MNHEY and CDR2 is SMNVEV (reference sequence). CDR3 region: CASSRQGTNTGELFF. Written as DNA, the CDR3 is TGTGCCAGCAGCCGACAGGGTACGAACACCGGGGAGCTGTTTTTT.

V is TRBV5-1 and J is TRBJ2-7; D is possibly TRBD1 (6 bases). From germline, CDR1 is SGHRS and CDR2 YFSETQ. V was trimmed by 5 bases and J by 6 bases, leaving 15 bases between them. The CDR3 extends over 13 amino acids. CDR3 in amino acids: CASRGQGIAEQYF. The DNA for the CDR3 is TGCGCCAGCAGGGGACAAGGAATCGCCGAGCAGTACTTC.

V is TRBV4-3 and J is TRBJ2-7, with 12 nucleotides matching TRBD2. The V gene end was trimmed by 0 bases and the J gene end by 3 bases; junction bases not matched to a gene: 9. Germline loops: CDR1 LGHNA, CDR2 YSLEER. CDR3 length: 18 residues. The CDR3 bases are TGCGCCAGCAGCCAAGATCTTGCGGGACTAGCGGGTATCTACGAGCAGTACTTC. It is translated as CASSQDLAGLAGIYEQYF.

The V gene is TRBV15, the J gene TRBJ2-2; D is undetermined. The V gene's germline CDR1 is LNHNV and CDR2 YYDKDF (reference sequence). V lost 1 base and J lost 4, with 10 bases in between. The CDR3 covers 15 residues. CDR3 DNA sequence: TGTGCCACCAGCAGAGCACGGGTGAGCACCGGGGAGCTGTTTTTT. Encoded protein: CATSRARVSTGELFF.

The chain links TRBV16 to TRBJ2-7; maybe TRBD1 (5 bases). The germline V and J ends were trimmed by 4 bases and 0 bases, with 10 bases remaining between them. CDR3 length: 14 amino acids. Per the germline V gene, CDR1 is KGHSY and CDR2 is FQNENV. For the CDR3, the DNA is TGTGCCAGCAGCCCCTGGACAAGCTCCTACGAGCAGTACTTC. Residues: CASSPWTSSYEQYF.

The chain carries TRBV25-1 and TRBJ2-7; TRBD2 might be the D (5 bases). Trimming removed 8 bases from V and 2 bases from J, with 10 bases in between. The V gene's germline CDR1 is MGHDK and CDR2 SYGVNS. This CDR3 is built from 12 residues. Written as DNA, the CDR3 is TGTGCCAGCCGCGGGCAGCCCTACGAGCAGTACTTC. Residues: CASRGQPYEQYF.

V gene TRBV28 combines with J gene TRBJ2-7; D ambiguous. Per the germline V gene, CDR1 is MDHEN and CDR2 is SYDVKM. V lost 3 bases, J lost 2 bases, and 14 bases lay in between. This CDR3 is built from 15 residues. CDR3 amino acids: CASSLTAVVPYEQYF. The DNA for the CDR3 is TGTGCCAGCAGTTTGACGGCGGTGGTCCCCTACGAGCAGTACTTC.

The chain uses TRBV7-9 and TRBJ1-2; TRBD1 is a possible D gene (6 bases). The ends were cut back, 1 base at V and 2 bases at J, with 20 bases in the middle. The CDR3 consists of 18 residues. Germline CDR1 SEHNR, CDR2 FQNEAQ (reference sequence). CDR3 in DNA: TGTGCCAGCAGCTTAGTCCCCAGGGGCCTCATGGGGAACTATGGCTACACCTTC. Translating gives CASSLVPRGLMGNYGYTF.

The V call is TRBV28, the J call TRBJ2-2; 7 bases map to TRBD2. The CDR3 length is 14 residues. Looked up from germline, CDR1 is MDHEN and CDR2 is SYDVKM. The junction had 9 bases not matched to a gene; V was cut back by 8 bases and J by 6 bases. The CDR3 coding sequence is TGTGCCAGCGGCGGGAGAGGGTATTCCGGGGAGCTGTTTTTT. This encodes CASGGRGYSGELFF.